This TCR beta chain was sequenced in a study of cytomegalovirus exposure and HLA in healthy donors. Whole-study findings and limits: Common viral pathogens were later found to be apparently linked to several of the most significant clusters. A later analysis reportedly found that, within productive TCRs, an Asian-associated ancestry cluster had fewer N-insertions than the mean observed across the roughly 610 donors.

Worth noting for this clone: Its antigen is as yet unknown.

The donors, nominally healthy at sampling, likely had unrecorded immune exposures. Germline V gene data show CDR1 as SGHDT and CDR2 as YYEEEE. The CDR3 is made up of 17 amino acids. V lost 5 bases to trimming and J lost 0 bases; unmatched junction nucleotides: 10. This PCR relied on a set of 60 Vbeta primers and 13 Jbeta primers. TCRdb's table, derived via immunoSEQ multiplex PCR, lists solely in-frame clones and lacks some. In all, the sample yields around 75,000 clones. Sequencing used PBMCs. The chain couples TRBV5-6 to TRBJ2-3, with TRBD2 matching over 9 bases. The sequence was collected from an older woman in good health and CMV-seronegative. CDR3 residues: CASRTSGDKTSTDTQYF. The DNA of the CDR3 is TGTGCCAGCAGGACTAGCGGAGACAAGACTAGCACAGATACGCAGTATTTT.